A selection of T cell receptor beta chains follows, all from one sample in a study of cytomegalovirus exposure and HLA in healthy donors. Here immunoSEQ multiplex PCR was the method, and the copy in TCRdb shows in-frame clones only, minus some. The table for this sample gives more than 40,000 clones. Sequencing input: PBMCs. All receptors come from a female donor in good health and CMV-seronegative. Both conserved end residues are part of each CDR3. Fields, in order: CDR3 length, D gene, J gene, V gene, CDR3 protein, CDR3 DNA. D genes are given only for firm matches.

cdr3_length: 15
d_call: TRBD1
j_call: TRBJ1-1
v_call: TRBV18
cdr3_aa: CASSPPQGRNTEAFF
cdr3_nt: TGTGCCAGCTCACCCCCACAGGGGAGGAACACTGAAGCTTTCTTT

cdr3_length: 12
d_call: -
j_call: TRBJ1-5
v_call: TRBV30
cdr3_aa: CAWSDGGQPQHF
cdr3_nt: TGTGCCTGGAGTGACGGGGGGCAGCCCCAGCATTTT

cdr3_length: 14
d_call: TRBD1
j_call: TRBJ2-7
v_call: TRBV7-3
cdr3_aa: CASSLDRGAHEQYF
cdr3_nt: TGTGCCAGCAGCTTGGACAGGGGGGCCCACGAGCAGTACTTC

cdr3_length: 14
d_call: -
j_call: TRBJ1-2
v_call: TRBV19
cdr3_aa: CASGRGAQGNGYTF
cdr3_nt: TGTGCCAGTGGACGGGGGGCACAGGGAAATGGCTACACCTTC

cdr3_length: 14
d_call: TRBD2
j_call: TRBJ2-1
v_call: TRBV7-9
cdr3_aa: CASTRGGIYNEQFF
cdr3_nt: TGTGCCAGCACTCGGGGGGGAATCTACAATGAGCAGTTCTTC

cdr3_length: 13
d_call: -
j_call: TRBJ2-7
v_call: TRBV5-1
cdr3_aa: CASSLGLTYEQYF
cdr3_nt: TGCGCCAGCAGCTTAGGACTGACCTACGAGCAGTACTTC

cdr3_length: 14
d_call: TRBD2
j_call: TRBJ2-3
v_call: TRBV7-2
cdr3_aa: CASSYSGRGDTQYF
cdr3_nt: TGTGCCAGCAGTTACAGCGGGAGGGGGGATACGCAGTATTTT

cdr3_length: 16
d_call: TRBD1
j_call: TRBJ1-1
v_call: TRBV5-1
cdr3_aa: CASSSTPQGLNTEAFF
cdr3_nt: TGCGCCAGCAGCTCTACTCCACAGGGGTTGAACACTGAAGCTTTCTTT

cdr3_length: 14
d_call: TRBD1
j_call: TRBJ2-3
v_call: TRBV6-1
cdr3_aa: CASHGQGNTDTQYF
cdr3_nt: TGTGCCAGCCACGGACAGGGCAACACAGATACGCAGTATTTT

cdr3_length: 14
d_call: -
j_call: TRBJ2-7
v_call: TRBV5-3
cdr3_aa: CARSLYLAAHEQYF
cdr3_nt: TGTGCCAGAAGCTTGTACCTGGCGGCCCACGAGCAGTACTTC

cdr3_length: 15
d_call: TRBD1
j_call: TRBJ1-1
v_call: TRBV29-1
cdr3_aa: CSARPPGGGSTEAFF
cdr3_nt: TGCAGCGCCCGACCTCCAGGGGGCGGGAGCACTGAAGCTTTCTTT

cdr3_length: 18
d_call: TRBD2
j_call: TRBJ2-3
v_call: TRBV4-2
cdr3_aa: CASSPASGLAGAVGTQYF
cdr3_nt: TGTGCCAGCAGTCCCGCCTCCGGACTAGCGGGAGCGGTGGGTACGCAGTATTTT

cdr3_length: 14
d_call: -
j_call: TRBJ1-1
v_call: TRBV2
cdr3_aa: CASSWANPNTEAFF
cdr3_nt: TGTGCCAGCAGTTGGGCAAACCCGAACACTGAAGCTTTCTTT

cdr3_length: 14
d_call: -
j_call: TRBJ2-3
v_call: TRBV9
cdr3_aa: CASSVGPRGDTQYF
cdr3_nt: TGTGCCAGCAGCGTAGGGCCCCGGGGAGATACGCAGTATTTT

cdr3_length: 15
d_call: -
j_call: TRBJ1-5
v_call: TRBV7-9
cdr3_aa: CASSLGDTGNQPQHF
cdr3_nt: TGTGCCAGCAGCTTAGGCGATACCGGCAATCAGCCCCAGCATTTT

cdr3_length: 14
d_call: -
j_call: TRBJ1-1
v_call: TRBV19
cdr3_aa: CASSIKGMNTEAFF
cdr3_nt: TGTGCCAGTAGTATAAAGGGGATGAACACTGAAGCTTTCTTT

cdr3_length: 18
d_call: TRBD1
j_call: TRBJ1-6
v_call: TRBV12-5
cdr3_aa: CASAEWTGNARRGSPLHF
cdr3_nt: TGTGCTAGTGCCGAGTGGACAGGGAACGCCCGGCGGGGATCACCCCTCCACTTT

cdr3_length: 13
d_call: TRBD1
j_call: TRBJ1-2
v_call: TRBV28
cdr3_aa: CASSLGTAYGYTF
cdr3_nt: TGTGCCAGCAGCCTCGGGACAGCCTATGGCTACACCTTC

cdr3_length: 18
d_call: TRBD1
j_call: TRBJ2-7
v_call: TRBV4-2
cdr3_aa: CASSQDGTGSPRDDEQYF
cdr3_nt: TGTGCCAGCAGCCAAGACGGGACAGGGTCCCCTCGCGACGACGAGCAGTACTTC